Below are 22 T cell receptor beta chains sequenced from a single sample in a study of early T cells in non-severe SARS-CoV-2 infection (dated by TCRdb to the early 2020s). Libraries were prepared through 5' RACE. These reads were obtained on a NextSeq 500. The public reads were quality trimmed at Q25 with fastp and then assembled into clones with MiXCR by TCRdb, keeping productive beta chains. When rows share a CDR3 protein, they turn into one entry using the most common DNA and genes. The sample table records 45,000 to 55,000 distinct CDR3 sequences; approximately 8.1% of these occur just once. The leading ten clones occupy 5.8% of the sample. The specimen was whole blood. These TCRs come from an adult who was a healthcare worker with PCR-confirmed SARS-CoV-2 infection or an uninfected control (not recorded which).

This clonotype was picked up many times. The chain uses TRBV29-1 and TRBJ1-3, with D tentatively TRBD1 (5 bases). Per germline, CDR1 SQVTM and CDR2 ANQGSEA. V shed 3 bases and J shed 7 bases, with 10 bases lying between them. The CDR3 covers 12 residues. In DNA form, the CDR3 reads TGCAGCGTTGAGCAGGGAGCGAACACCATATATTTT. Encoded protein: CSVEQGANTIYF.

This clonotype was observed a few times. The CDR3 protein is CASSQAGTGGNQPQHF. Written as DNA, the CDR3 is TGCGCCAGCAGCCAAGCCGGGACAGGGGGTAATCAGCCCCAGCATTTT. The chain couples TRBV4-1 to TRBJ1-5, with 11 nucleotides matching TRBD1. V was pared by 1 base and J by 4 bases, with 3 bases of the junction left unmatched. CDR3 size: 16 residues. Germline CDR1 reads MGHRA; CDR2 reads YSYEKL.

A few counts support this clonotype. The chain is built from TRBV28 and TRBJ2-7; 9 nucleotides agree with TRBD1. Germline CDR1 is MDHEN and CDR2 is SYDVKM. The length of the CDR3 is 15 residues. V gave up 5 bases and J gave up 0 bases; unmatched junction bases: 5. In DNA, the CDR3 is TGTGCCAGCAGTAGCCGGGACAGGGACTCCTACGAGCAGTACTTC. This codes for CASSSRDRDSYEQYF.

At least ten counts were recorded for this clonotype. CDR3 in DNA: TGTGCCAGCAGCTTAGACTTGCTAGCGGGGGCATATGAAGAGACCCAGTACTTC. Residues: CASSLDLLAGAYEETQYF. The rearrangement joins TRBV11-2 to TRBJ2-5; 10 nucleotides match TRBD2. With V trimmed by 0 bases and J by 3 bases, 10 bases remained unmatched. Germline CDR1 and CDR2: SGHAT and FQNNGV. The CDR3 is 18 amino acids.

This clonotype was observed many times. V is TRBV12-3 or TRBV12-4 and J is TRBJ2-1, with 11 bases lining up with TRBD2. The CDR3 loop spans 16 amino acids. V was pared by 4 bases and J by 5 bases, with 7 bases of the junction left unmatched. The CDR3 DNA is TGTGCCAGCAGTTCGCCGGGACTAGCGGTTAACAATGAGCAGTTCTTC. Residues: CASSSPGLAVNNEQFF.

V usage is TRBV12-3 or TRBV12-4 and J usage is TRBJ2-7, with a tentative D call TRBD1 (5 bases). This CDR3 comprises 13 residues. The V end lost 3 bases, the J end lost 5 bases, and 11 bases lay between the germline ends. CDR3 sequence (DNA): TGTGCCAGCAGTTTTTCTGGGGCACACGAGCAGTACTTC. Its translation: CASSFSGAHEQYF.

The chain couples TRBV28 to TRBJ2-7; D gene ambiguous. CDR3 size: 13 residues. The V end was cut by 5 bases, the J end by 4 bases, with 12 bases between. The V gene's germline CDR1 is MDHEN and CDR2 SYDVKM. The CDR3 reads CASSSPLGYEQYF. The CDR3 nucleotides are TGTGCCAGCAGTAGCCCTCTTGGTTACGAGCAGTACTTC.

In its sample, this clonotype was seen many times. The genes are TRBV3-1 and TRBJ2-2; D remains ambiguous. This CDR3 comprises 14 residues. Germline CDR1 reads LGHDT; CDR2 reads YNNKEL (reference sequence). V was shortened by 2 bases and J by 7 bases, with 11 bases between the two germline ends. The CDR3 is CASSQYGQGGELFF. The DNA of the CDR3 is TGTGCCAGCAGCCAATATGGGCAAGGCGGGGAGCTGTTTTTT.

This clonotype came up many times. The chain carries TRBV14 and TRBJ1-6, with D possibly matching TRBD1 (5 bases). The V and J ends lost 4 bases and 9 bases respectively, with 13 bases between them. The V gene's germline CDR1 is SGHDN and CDR2 FVKESK. This CDR3 spans 14 amino acids. The CDR3 spells CASSLMGGGSPLHF. Here the CDR3 DNA reads TGTGCCAGCAGCCTGATGGGGGGAGGTTCACCCCTCCACTTT.

The chain carries TRBV10-2 and TRBJ2-5, with TRBD2 matching 8 bases. V was pared by 3 bases and J by 3 bases, with 9 bases of the junction left unmatched. CDR1 and CDR2 from the germline V gene are WSHSY and SAAADI. This CDR3 is built from 16 residues. The CDR3 nucleotides are TGCGCCAGCAGTGAATTCGGCGGGGGGACTAAAGAGACCCAGTACTTC. Its translation is CASSEFGGGTKETQYF.

V gene TRBV10-3 combines with J gene TRBJ2-3; maybe TRBD1 (6 bases). The CDR3 spans 14 residues. Trimming pared 7 bases from V and 0 bases from J, leaving 11 bases between. The germline V gene has CDR1 ENHRY and CDR2 SYGVKD. As DNA, the CDR3 is TGTGCCATCACCCGGACAGCTAGCACAGATACGCAGTATTTT. Its protein product is CAITRTASTDTQYF.

This clonotype was counted ten times or more. V gene TRBV4-1 combines with J gene TRBJ2-2, with 10 bases lining up with TRBD1. The CDR3 is 16 amino acids. CDR1 is MGHRA and CDR2 is YSYEKL in the germline V gene. Trimming removed 3 bases from V and 5 bases from J; junction bases left unmatched: 6. CDR3 in amino acids: CASSHAGQGRTGELFF. CDR3 DNA sequence: TGCGCCAGCAGCCACGCGGGACAGGGGAGAACCGGGGAGCTGTTTTTT.

This clonotype was observed a handful of times. This sequence joins TRBV20-1 and TRBJ2-7, with no clear D. Looked up from germline, CDR1 is DFQATT and CDR2 is SNEGSKA (reference sequence). V was pared by 6 bases and J by 2 bases, with 11 bases between. The CDR3 sequence is 12 residues long. CDR3 residues: CSAGDGTYEQYF. The CDR3 nucleotides are TGCAGTGCCGGTGACGGAACCTACGAGCAGTACTTC.

This clonotype has ten or more counts. V gene TRBV12-3 or TRBV12-4 combines with J gene TRBJ1-4, with TRBD1 identical over 11 bases. The V and J ends lost 6 bases and 8 bases, in that order; junction bases with no gene match: 5. The CDR3 has 14 amino acids. The chain's CDR3 is CASRRTGGGEKLFF. The DNA for the CDR3 is TGTGCCAGCAGAAGGACAGGGGGCGGGGAAAAACTGTTTTTT.

This clonotype was picked up a small number of times. The gene calls are TRBV11-2 and TRBJ1-1; perhaps TRBD1 as D (6 bases). The CDR3 length is 16 residues. Germline V gene sequence: CDR1 SGHAT, CDR2 FQNNGV. Trimming took 5 bases from V and 1 from J, leaving 17 bases between them. The CDR3 region is CASSHLNPRGNTEAFF. As DNA, the CDR3 is TGTGCCAGCAGCCACCTAAACCCCAGGGGGAACACTGAAGCTTTCTTT.

This clonotype came up many times. This rearrangement joins TRBV6-6 to TRBJ2-2; the match to TRBD2 covers 9 bases. The CDR3 has 17 amino acids. Germline assignment: CDR1 MNHNY and CDR2 SVGAGI (reference sequence). Trimming cost V 0 bases and J 4 bases; bases outside gene matches: 6. The CDR3 sequence: CASSYSASSGATGELFF. As DNA, the CDR3 is TGTGCCAGCAGTTACTCCGCTTCTAGCGGGGCCACCGGGGAGCTGTTTTTT.

At least ten counts were recorded for this clonotype. The chain couples TRBV30 to TRBJ1-5; tentative D call: TRBD1 (5 bases). The ends were cut back, 2 bases at V and 11 bases at J, with 19 bases in the middle. CDR1 and CDR2 from the germline V gene are GTSNPN and SVGIG (reference sequence). This CDR3 spans 14 amino acids. The CDR3 DNA sequence: TGTGCCTGGAGTTTTGACTCCCGTGGGGGGACCCAGCATTTT. Translation: CAWSFDSRGGTQHF.

This clonotype has just a few counts. V is TRBV4-3 and J is TRBJ1-4; perhaps TRBD1 as D (5 bases). CDR3 length: 16 amino acids. V was pared by 4 bases and J by 4 bases, with 16 bases between. Germline CDR1 LGHNA, CDR2 YSLEER. The CDR3 reads CASSPVLRENNEKLFF. The CDR3 DNA reads as TGCGCCAGCAGCCCCGTCCTCAGGGAAAATAATGAAAAACTGTTTTTT.

This clonotype appeared a few times. The rearrangement uses TRBV30 and TRBJ2-3; 7 bases are a match to TRBD1. CDR1 GTSNPN and CDR2 SVGIG come from the germline V gene (reference sequence). The ends lost 4 bases at V and 8 bases at J; junction bases unmatched: 6. The CDR3 is made up of 12 amino acids. The CDR3 nucleotides are TGTGCCTGGACCACAGGGGTGGGTACGCAGTATTTT. Encoded protein: CAWTTGVGTQYF. The full variable domain, with the rest looked up from reference TRBV30 and TRBJ2-3, is SQTIHQWPATLVQPVGSPLSLECTVEGTSNPNLYWYRQAAGRGLQLLFYSVGIGQISSEVPQNLSASRPQDRQFILSSKKLLLSDSGFYLCAWTTGVGTQYFGPGTRLTVL.

This clonotype was seen repeatedly, ten times or more. The rearrangement uses TRBV27 and TRBJ1-2, with no clear D. The length of the CDR3 is 14 residues. Germline V gene data show CDR1 as MNHEY and CDR2 as SMNVEV (reference sequence). The ends were cut back, 4 bases at V and 2 bases at J, with 11 bases in the middle. The CDR3 DNA reads as TGTGCCAGCAGTTCAAACGGACGAAACTATGGCTACACCTTC. Its translation is CASSSNGRNYGYTF.

This clonotype appeared many times. The chain uses TRBV4-3 and TRBJ2-3; 12 nucleotides match TRBD2. There are 15 residues in the CDR3. Germline V CDR1 and CDR2: LGHNA, YSLEER. The trim removed 2 bases at V and 7 bases at J, leaving 4 bases unmatched. CDR3 DNA sequence: TGCGCCAGCAGCCAAATGACTAGCGGGGGTTATACGCAGTATTTT. Translated, it gives CASSQMTSGGYTQYF.

J is TRBJ2-1 and V is TRBV6-2 or TRBV6-3; 12 bases agree with TRBD2. With V trimmed by 5 bases and J by 6 bases, 5 bases remained unmatched. CDR1 and CDR2 from the germline V gene are MNHEY and SVGEGT. The CDR3 loop spans 15 amino acids. Here the CDR3 reads CASSTGLAGINEQFF. In DNA, the CDR3 is TGTGCCAGCAGTACCGGACTAGCGGGGATCAATGAGCAGTTCTTC.